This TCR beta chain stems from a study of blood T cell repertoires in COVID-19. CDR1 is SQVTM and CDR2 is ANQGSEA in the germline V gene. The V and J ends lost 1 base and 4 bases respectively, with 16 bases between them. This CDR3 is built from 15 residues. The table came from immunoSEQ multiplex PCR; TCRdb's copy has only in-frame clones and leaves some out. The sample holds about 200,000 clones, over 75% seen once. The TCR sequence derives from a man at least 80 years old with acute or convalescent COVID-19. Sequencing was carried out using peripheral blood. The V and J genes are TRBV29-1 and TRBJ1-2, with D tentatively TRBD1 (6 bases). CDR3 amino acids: CSVEATDRRPYGYTF. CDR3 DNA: TGCAGCGTTGAAGCAACGGACAGAAGGCCCTATGGCTACACCTTC.